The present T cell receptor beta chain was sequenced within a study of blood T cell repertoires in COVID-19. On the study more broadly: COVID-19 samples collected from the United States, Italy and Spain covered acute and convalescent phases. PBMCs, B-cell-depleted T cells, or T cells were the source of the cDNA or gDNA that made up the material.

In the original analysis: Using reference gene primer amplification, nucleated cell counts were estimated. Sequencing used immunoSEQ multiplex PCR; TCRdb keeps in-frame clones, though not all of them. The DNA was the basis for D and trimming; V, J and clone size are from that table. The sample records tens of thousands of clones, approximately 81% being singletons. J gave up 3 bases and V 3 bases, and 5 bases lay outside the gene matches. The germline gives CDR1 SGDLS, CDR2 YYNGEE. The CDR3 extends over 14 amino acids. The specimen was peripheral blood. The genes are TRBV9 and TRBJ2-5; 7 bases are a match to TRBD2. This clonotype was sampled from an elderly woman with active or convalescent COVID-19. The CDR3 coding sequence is TGTGCCAGCAGCGAGCGGGGTTGGAAAGAGACCCAGTACTTC. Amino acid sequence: CASSERGWKETQYF.